A single sample is the source of the 27 T cell receptor beta chains below, sequenced in a study of Graves' ophthalmopathy and Graves' hyperthyroidism. Researchers took RNA transcripts and amplified TCR beta CDR3 regions from them. HTBI primers were used in a first-round RT-PCR, which preceded a second-round multiplex PCR. TCRdb re-called the multiplex PCR reads through MiXCR, storing one row per CDR3 protein. The table records about 390,000 distinct CDR3 sequences, about a sixth of them present only once. Sample: peripheral blood. These TCRs come from an adult woman with stable Graves' hyperthyroidism.

The chain has TRBV5-1 and TRBJ2-5, with D possibly called TRBD1 or TRBD2 (5 bases each). Trimming took 4 bases from V and 5 from J, leaving 18 bases between them. Germline V lookup: CDR1 SGHRS, CDR2 YFSETQ. This CDR3 contains 15 residues. Written as DNA, the CDR3 is TGCGCCAGCAGCGCCCGCCCCGGGACGGAGGAGACCCAGTACTTC. Encoded protein: CASSARPGTEETQYF. Based on the CDR3 plus reference TRBV5-1 and TRBJ2-5, the full variable domain is KAGVTQTPRYLIKTRGQQVTLSCSPISGHRSVSWYQQTPGQGLQFLFEYFSETQRNKGNFPGRFSGRQFSNSRSEMNVSTLELGDSALYLCASSARPGTEETQYFGPGTRLLVL.

This clonotype was seen just once. This chain uses TRBV20-1 with TRBJ2-5; TRBD2 agrees at 11 bases. CDR1 and CDR2 (germline): DFQATT, SNEGSKA (reference sequence). The junction had 11 bases not matched to a gene; V was cut back by 0 bases and J by 2 bases. CDR3 length: 18 residues. DNA of the CDR3: TGCAGTGCTAGAGATCGGGTACTAGCGGGAGATAGACAAGAGACCCAGTACTTC. The encoded protein is CSARDRVLAGDRQETQYF.

This clonotype was detected many times. This rearrangement joins TRBV28 to TRBJ1-5; D is ambiguous. This CDR3 spans 11 amino acids. Germline CDR1 MDHEN, CDR2 SYDVKM. Trimming shortened V by 3 bases and J by 7 bases, and 4 bases separated the two germline ends. CDR3 protein: CASSLGQPQHF. DNA for the CDR3: TGTGCCAGCAGTTTGGGCCAGCCCCAGCATTTT.

This clonotype was detected only a few times. V gene TRBV4-3 combines with J gene TRBJ2-7, with D tentatively TRBD1 (6 bases). The CDR3 length is 16 residues. Looked up from germline, CDR1 is LGHNA and CDR2 is YSLEER. V was cut by 3 bases and J by 4 bases, with 19 bases left in between. The CDR3 DNA reads TGCGCCAGCAGCCAGCCTCTAGGGGGTTTGACTTACGAGCAGTACTTC. This encodes CASSQPLGGLTYEQYF.

On this clonotype: Given the absence of the conserved phenylalanine or tryptophan at the CDR3 end, a read error is likely. V is TRBV28 and J is TRBJ2-7; 9 bases are shared with TRBD1. The CDR3 contains 13 residues. Germline V gene lookup returns CDR1 MDHEN and CDR2 SYDVKM. V was clipped by 6 bases and J by 9 bases; unmatched bases: 9. CDR3: CASRRQGEVVQYY. CDR3 DNA sequence: TGTGCCAGCAGACGACAGGGGGAGGTAGTGCAGTACTAC.

This clonotype was picked up many times. The chain has TRBV12-3 or TRBV12-4 and TRBJ2-7, with TRBD1 identical over 10 bases. V shed 3 bases, J shed 5 bases, and the junction held 10 bases outside the gene matches. This CDR3 is built from 16 residues. The chain's CDR3 is CASSFTQTGGGNEQYF. The DNA for the CDR3 is TGTGCCAGCAGTTTTACCCAGACAGGGGGCGGGAACGAGCAGTACTTC.

The sample holds many counts of this clonotype. The chain recombines TRBV12-3 or TRBV12-4 with TRBJ2-7; possibly TRBD1 for D (5 bases). Trimming removed 3 bases at V and 5 bases at J, with 8 bases between. The length of the CDR3 is 12 residues. The CDR3 reads CASSLWGHEQYF. The CDR3 DNA reads TGTGCCAGCAGTTTGTGGGGCCACGAGCAGTACTTC.

The chain joins TRBV5-1 to TRBJ2-7, with 9 bases lining up with TRBD2. The V segment lost 5 bases and the J segment 5 bases; nucleotides outside the gene matches: 14. The CDR3 has 16 residues. CDR1 is SGHRS, CDR2 YFSETQ, per germline. The CDR3 sequence is CASRTSLSGSYNEQYF. Written as DNA, the CDR3 is TGCGCCAGCAGAACCTCGCTTAGCGGGAGTTATAACGAGCAGTACTTC.

This clonotype was recorded at least ten times. J is TRBJ2-7 and V is TRBV29-1; TRBD2 is a possible D gene (7 bases). Germline V CDR1 and CDR2: SQVTM, ANQGSEA. The CDR3 is 16 amino acids. V lost 1 base and J 0 bases, leaving 16 bases between the germline ends. DNA of the CDR3: TGCAGCGTTGAAGGTGTTAGGGGGGGCGCCTCCTACGAGCAGTACTTC. Translation gives CSVEGVRGGASYEQYF.

This clonotype was seen at least ten times. This rearrangement joins TRBV18 to TRBJ2-5; TRBD1 matches at 8 bases. The junction had 10 bases not matched to a gene; V was cut back by 2 bases and J by 8 bases. CDR1 and CDR2 from the germline V gene are KGHSH and LQKENI. The CDR3 extends over 15 amino acids. The CDR3 reads CASSPSARTGTTQYF. The CDR3 DNA is TGTGCCAGCTCACCATCTGCTCGGACAGGGACCACCCAGTACTTC.

This clonotype was seen many times. The chain uses TRBV7-9 and TRBJ2-7; TRBD2 matches at 7 bases. Germline-derived CDR1 and CDR2 are SEHNR and FQNEAQ (reference sequence). The CDR3 sequence is 13 residues long. The junction had 7 bases not matched to a gene; V was cut back by 4 bases and J by 7 bases. CDR3 sequence reads: CASSSVLASEQYF. The CDR3 bases are TGTGCCAGCAGCTCGGTACTAGCGTCGGAGCAGTACTTC.

This clonotype was observed many times. This chain connects TRBV10-3 to TRBJ2-2; D gene ambiguous. This CDR3 has 16 amino acids. The ends were cut back, 2 bases at V and 3 bases at J, with 13 bases in the middle. Germline loops: CDR1 ENHRY, CDR2 SYGVKD. CDR3 bases: TGTGCCATCAGTGAGAGGGCGCTGTGGGACACCGGGGAGCTGTTTTTT. This encodes CAISERALWDTGELFF.

This clonotype has a count of ten or more. The chain combines TRBV4-1 with TRBJ2-7, with D perhaps TRBD1 (5 bases). Germline CDR1 and CDR2: MGHRA and YSYEKL. V gave up 6 bases and J gave up 7 bases, with 19 bases separating them. This CDR3 is 14 amino acids long. DNA of the CDR3: TGCGCCAGCAGTCACCCGGGCAGGGTTTATGAGCAGTACTTC. It specifies CASSHPGRVYEQYF.

The table lists this clonotype with many counts. The rearrangement joins TRBV28 to TRBJ2-7; a weak D match, TRBD1 (7 bases). The CDR3 has 13 residues. Per germline, CDR1 MDHEN and CDR2 SYDVKM. Trimming removed 7 bases from V and 4 bases from J, with 14 bases in between. The CDR3 nucleotides are TGTGCCAGCATAGGGCAGGGGGGTTACGAGCAGTACTTC. Encoded protein: CASIGQGGYEQYF.

At least ten counts were recorded for this clonotype. This chain connects TRBV19 to TRBJ1-1; TRBD1 matches 8 bases. V was clipped by 0 bases and J by 11 bases; unmatched bases: 5. The CDR3 spans 13 residues. Germline V CDR1 and CDR2: LNHDA, SQIVND (reference sequence). The CDR3: CASSIDPGGMAFF. DNA of the CDR3: TGTGCCAGTAGTATAGATCCAGGGGGCATGGCTTTCTTT.

The V and J genes are TRBV15 and TRBJ2-7, with D perhaps given as TRBD1 or TRBD2 (5 bases each). The length of the CDR3 is 13 residues. The ends were cut back, 5 bases at V and 4 bases at J, with 12 bases in the middle. Germline V gives CDR1 LNHNV, CDR2 YYDKDF (reference sequence). The CDR3 nucleotides are TGTGCCACCAGCTTTGGGACCGAGTACGAGCAGTACTTC. Protein product: CATSFGTEYEQYF. The full variable domain, in which reference TRBV15 and TRBJ2-7 provide the parts outside the CDR3, is DAMVIQNPRYQVTQFGKPVTLSCSQTLNHNVMYWYQQKSSQAPKLLFHYYDKDFNNEADTPDNFQSRRPNTSFCFLDIRSPGLGDTAMYLCATSFGTEYEQYFGPGTRLTVT.

The V and J genes are TRBV6-2 or TRBV6-3 and TRBJ1-1, with D hard to call. Looked up from germline, CDR1 is MNHEY and CDR2 is SVGEGT. Trimming removed 4 bases at V and 8 bases at J, with 11 bases between. This CDR3 spans 12 amino acids. The CDR3: CASSFPSFEAFF. The CDR3 DNA reads TGTGCCAGCAGTTTCCCCTCATTCGAAGCTTTCTTT.

The sample holds many counts of this clonotype. The chain employs TRBV27 and TRBJ1-5, with D possibly matching TRBD1 (5 bases). The CDR3 has 17 residues. Germline lookup yields CDR1 MNHEY and CDR2 SMNVEV (reference sequence). Trimming shortened V by 3 bases and J by 5 bases, and 20 bases separated the two germline ends. In DNA form, the CDR3 reads TGTGCCAGCAGTTTGAGGGGTGTAGGTAGAGAGTATCAGCCCCAGCATTTT. Its protein is CASSLRGVGREYQPQHF.

This clonotype occurred many times. The V gene is TRBV7-9, the J gene TRBJ1-1; D is ambiguous. The CDR3 is 14 residues long. Germline CDR1 reads SEHNR; CDR2 reads FQNEAQ (reference sequence). Trimming cost V 5 bases and J 2 bases, with 12 bases left between them. In DNA form, the CDR3 reads TGTGCCAGCAGCCCCCTAGGGTCTAACACTGAAGCTTTCTTT. This translates into CASSPLGSNTEAFF.

This clonotype came up many times. The chain carries TRBV12-3 or TRBV12-4 and TRBJ2-5; possible D gene TRBD2, 5 bases. The V and J ends lost 3 bases and 6 bases respectively, with 11 bases between them. The CDR3 length is 13 residues. CDR3 in amino acids: CASSFRGRKTQYF. The CDR3 nucleotides read TGTGCCAGCAGTTTCCGGGGTCGGAAGACCCAGTACTTC.

This clonotype occurred many times. This rearrangement joins TRBV6-5 to TRBJ2-7, with unresolved D. CDR1 is MNHEY, CDR2 SVGAGI, per germline. V lost 0 bases to trimming and J lost 2 bases, with 8 bases between them. This CDR3 is 14 amino acids long. CDR3 sequence reads: CASSYSSSAYEQYF. The CDR3 nucleotides are TGTGCCAGCAGTTACTCGAGCTCTGCCTACGAGCAGTACTTC.

This clonotype appeared a single time. The rearrangement joins TRBV27 to TRBJ1-2; 10 nucleotides align to TRBD1. V lost 4 bases and J lost 7; bases outside the gene matches: 3. The CDR3 spans 13 residues. Germline CDR1 MNHEY, CDR2 SMNVEV (reference sequence). CDR3 DNA: TGTGCCAGCAGTTCTGGGGACAGGGGTGGCTACACCTTC. Translated, it gives CASSSGDRGGYTF.

This clonotype occurred many times. The chain uses TRBV2 and TRBJ2-7, with D possibly matching TRBD2 (5 bases). The CDR3 contains 12 residues. CDR1 and CDR2 (germline): SNHLY, FYNNEI. V lost 4 bases and J lost 3, with 7 bases in between. In nucleotides, the CDR3 is TGTGCCAGCAGTGGGGAGAGCTACGAGCAGTACTTC. Translated, it gives CASSGESYEQYF.

This rearrangement joins TRBV19 to TRBJ1-1, with 10 bases matching TRBD1. Germline trimming cut 6 bases from V and 1 base from J; bases unmatched to any gene: 5. The germline V gene encodes CDR1 LNHDA and CDR2 SQIVND (reference sequence). The CDR3 consists of 15 residues. The CDR3 DNA sequence: TGTGCCAGTAGCCTGACAGGGGGCACGAACACTGAAGCTTTCTTT. This translates into CASSLTGGTNTEAFF.

This clonotype was observed at least ten times. This sequence joins TRBV27 and TRBJ1-1; D is ambiguous. The V end lost 6 bases, the J end lost 1 base, and 12 bases lay between the germline ends. This CDR3 has 14 residues. In germline, CDR1 is MNHEY, CDR2 SMNVEV (reference sequence). The CDR3 sequence: CASSPSKSNTEAFF. Written as DNA, the CDR3 is TGTGCCAGCAGCCCTAGCAAGTCGAACACTGAAGCTTTCTTT.

The chain combines TRBV6-1 with TRBJ1-2, with 9 positions matching TRBD1. The CDR3 is 14 amino acids. Trimming took 10 bases from V and 4 from J; bases not matched to a gene: 10. The germline V gene encodes CDR1 MNHNS and CDR2 SASEGT. The CDR3 region is CATESGTGFYGYTF. Written as DNA, the CDR3 is TGTGCCACCGAATCCGGGACAGGGTTCTATGGCTACACCTTC.

The table lists this clonotype with many counts. V is TRBV7-8 and J is TRBJ2-1, with 7 bases identical to TRBD1. V lost 4 bases to trimming and J lost 5 bases; unmatched junction nucleotides: 2. Germline V gives CDR1 SGHVS, CDR2 FQNEAQ. The CDR3 spans 13 residues. DNA of the CDR3: TGTGCCAGCAGCTGGGACAGAAACAATGAGCAGTTCTTC. It codes for CASSWDRNNEQFF.